This record looks at one T cell receptor (beta chain) sequence and its context. The entry originates in a study of shared clonotypes between healthy human individuals. The ends lost 4 bases at V and 2 bases at J; junction bases unmatched: 1. Germline assignment: CDR1 MNHEY and CDR2 SMNVEV (reference sequence). The CDR3 is 14 residues long. Data came from immunoSEQ multiplex PCR; TCRdb stores just in-frame clones and leaves some out. In the table there are about 520,000 clones, over 70% of which are singletons. The sample was PBMCs. The chain recombines TRBV27 with TRBJ2-5; TRBD1 matches at 10 bases. The TCR was taken from a woman between 35 and 50 years old in good health. Some clones in this sample may be carry-over from other donors' samples. CDR3 region: CASSWDRGQETQYF. DNA of the CDR3: TGTGCCAGCAGTTGGGACAGGGGACAAGAGACCCAGTACTTC.